A selection of T cell receptor beta chains follows, all from one sample in a study of neurological immune-mediated disorders. TCRdb reanalysed the 5' RACE reads using MiXCR and keeps one entry per CDR3 protein. The repertoire holds 11,000 to 15,000 distinct CDR3 sequences, with roughly 10% as singletons. Sequenced input: PBMCs. These receptor sequences come from a middle-aged woman in good health. Both conserved end residues are trimmed from each CDR3. Each record gives: V gene, J gene, CDR3 protein.

>TRBV5-1|TRBJ2-7
ASRRGGQGLNEQY
>TRBV4-1|TRBJ1-1
ASSLRQGHTEAF
>TRBV10-3|TRBJ1-1
AITPGAKGTEAF
>TRBV7-9|TRBJ2-1
AGNGVDNEQF
>TRBV5-1|TRBJ2-1
ASSLEDRAYNEQF
>TRBV4-2|TRBJ2-5
ASSQDRGGPETQY
>TRBV12-3/TRBV12-4|TRBJ2-5
ASSPLGGTQY
>TRBV5-1|TRBJ2-1
ASSHTGGGEQF
>TRBV5-1|TRBJ2-7
ASSSTGTGGHEQY
>TRBV3-1|TRBJ2-7
ASSQAQGKQY
>TRBV28|TRBJ2-3
ASSLSLAGRGTDTQY
>TRBV12-3/TRBV12-4|TRBJ2-4
ASSFAGAKNIQY
>TRBV27|TRBJ2-7
ASSLKGIGTSIH
>TRBV7-2|TRBJ2-7
ASSLIAGSYEQY
>TRBV7-9|TRBJ1-1
ASSSGGTEAF
>TRBV7-2|TRBJ2-3
ASSLAGTSGMGDTQY
>TRBV5-1|TRBJ2-3
ASSLAGSTDTQY
>TRBV11-2|TRBJ2-7
ASSSSGTAQYEQY
>TRBV20-1|TRBJ1-2
SAFPDSRAGPYGYT
>TRBV20-1|TRBJ2-7
SASPAEGYSYEQY
>TRBV10-2|TRBJ2-7
ASSILGGNVYEQY
>TRBV7-8|TRBJ2-2
ASSLGINTGELF
>TRBV6-2/TRBV6-3|TRBJ2-5
ASSYGWPQY
>TRBV7-9|TRBJ2-1
ASSLGTSIYNEQF
>TRBV20-1|TRBJ1-5
SASTDGNQPQH
>TRBV29-1|TRBJ2-3
SVEVGANTDTQY
>TRBV29-1|TRBJ1-1
SVVGQPRMNTEAF
>TRBV20-1|TRBJ2-1
SGSSSTYNEQF
>TRBV2|TRBJ1-5
ASIINRDQPQH
>TRBV12-3/TRBV12-4|TRBJ1-4
ASSSTGGLEKLF
>TRBV28|TRBJ2-3
ASSSSGTSGPSTDTQY
>TRBV4-1|TRBJ2-7
ASSQAAGTALYEQY
>TRBV2|TRBJ2-3
ASSDVFTDTQY
>TRBV20-1|TRBJ2-1
SASSGGVDEQF
>TRBV21-1|TRBJ2-1
ASTPWGNRVQF
>TRBV20-1|TRBJ2-7
SATHRGRYEQY
>TRBV5-1|TRBJ2-5
ASNPRGRAEETQY
>TRBV7-9|TRBJ2-7
ASSFSGLPEQY
>TRBV20-1|TRBJ1-1
SARGTNTGGSEAF
>TRBV6-9|TRBJ2-5
ASSPRRETQY
>TRBV7-2|TRBJ2-4
ASSLSNRGRY
>TRBV20-1|TRBJ2-7
SASGLALTYEQY
>TRBV2|TRBJ1-5
ASKSGWADNQPQH
>TRBV12-3/TRBV12-4|TRBJ2-3
ASSRPSGGGYTQY
>TRBV7-2|TRBJ2-7
ASSAPSGLRKNEQY